The clone carrying this T cell receptor (beta chain) was counted at least ten times. Its antigen is currently unknown. The data originate from a study of T-cell reconstitution after alpha-beta-depleted transplantation in children. For TCRbeta, the library was prepared with unique molecular identifiers. Each CDR3 protein gets one entry after TCRdb re-called the PCR reads with MiXCR. The sample yields some 300,000 distinct CDR3 sequences, 10% seen once. Germline values: CDR1 LGHDT, CDR2 YNNKEL (reference sequence). The CDR3 has 16 residues. V lost 6 bases, J lost 1 base, and 18 bases lay in between. Study results and caveats: T cells produced anew were the main source of T-cell counts and diversity one year after transplant.

V gene TRBV3-1 combines with J gene TRBJ2-5, with D tentatively TRBD1 (6 bases). The input for sequencing was PBMCs, taken before TCRalphabeta/CD19-depleted stem cell transplant. The receptor comes from a boy younger than two with acute myeloid leukemia, due to receive a stem cell transplant. CDR3 in amino acids: CASSFPGHQIQETQYF. CDR3 DNA sequence: TGTGCCAGCAGTTTTCCGGGACATCAAATCCAAGAGACCCAGTACTTC.